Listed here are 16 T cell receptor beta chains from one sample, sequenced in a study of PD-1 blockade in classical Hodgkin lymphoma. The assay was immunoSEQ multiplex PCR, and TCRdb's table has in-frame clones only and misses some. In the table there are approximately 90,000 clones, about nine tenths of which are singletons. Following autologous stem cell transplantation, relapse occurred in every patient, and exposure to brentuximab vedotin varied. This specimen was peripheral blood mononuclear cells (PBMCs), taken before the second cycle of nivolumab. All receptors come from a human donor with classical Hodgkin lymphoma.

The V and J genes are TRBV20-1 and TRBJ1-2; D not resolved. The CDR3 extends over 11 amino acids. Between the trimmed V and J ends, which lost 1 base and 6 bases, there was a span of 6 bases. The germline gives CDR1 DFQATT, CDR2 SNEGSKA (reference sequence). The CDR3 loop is CSARGGNGYTF. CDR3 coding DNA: TGCAGTGCTAGAGGAGGGAATGGCTACACCTTC.

Written as DNA, the CDR3 is TGTGCCAGTACCACCACTGGGGCCGGGGAGCTGTTTTTT. Protein: CASTTTGAGELFF. The chain uses TRBV19 and TRBJ2-2; D unclear. The CDR3 runs to 13 residues. CDR1 is LNHDA and CDR2 is SQIVND in the germline V gene (reference sequence). Trimming shortened V by 7 bases and J by 6 bases, and 12 bases separated the two germline ends.

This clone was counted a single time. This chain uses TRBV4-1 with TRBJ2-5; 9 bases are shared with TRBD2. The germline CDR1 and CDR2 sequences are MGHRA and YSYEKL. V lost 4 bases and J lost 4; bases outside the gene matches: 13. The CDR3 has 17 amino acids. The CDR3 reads CASSPRDGGRERETQYF. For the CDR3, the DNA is TGCGCCAGCAGCCCAAGAGACGGCGGGAGGGAGAGAGAGACCCAGTACTTC.

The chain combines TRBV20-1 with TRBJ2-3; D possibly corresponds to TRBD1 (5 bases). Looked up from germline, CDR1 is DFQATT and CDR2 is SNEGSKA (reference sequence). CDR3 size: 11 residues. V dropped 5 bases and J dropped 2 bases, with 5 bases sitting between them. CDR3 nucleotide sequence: TGCAGTGCTGGACACACAGATACGCAGTATTTT. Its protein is CSAGHTDTQYF.

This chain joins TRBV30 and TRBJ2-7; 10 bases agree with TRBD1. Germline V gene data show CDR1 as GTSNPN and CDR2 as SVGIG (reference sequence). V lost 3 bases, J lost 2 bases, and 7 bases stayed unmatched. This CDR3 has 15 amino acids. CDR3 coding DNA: TGTGCCTGGAGGTCCCGGACAGGGGGAACCTACGAGCAGTACTTC. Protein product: CAWRSRTGGTYEQYF.

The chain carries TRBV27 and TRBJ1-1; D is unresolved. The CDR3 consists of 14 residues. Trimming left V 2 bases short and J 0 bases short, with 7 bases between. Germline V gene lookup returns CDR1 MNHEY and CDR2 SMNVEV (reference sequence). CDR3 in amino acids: CASSLEGMNTEAFF. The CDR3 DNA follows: TGTGCCAGCAGTTTAGAGGGCATGAACACTGAAGCTTTCTTT.

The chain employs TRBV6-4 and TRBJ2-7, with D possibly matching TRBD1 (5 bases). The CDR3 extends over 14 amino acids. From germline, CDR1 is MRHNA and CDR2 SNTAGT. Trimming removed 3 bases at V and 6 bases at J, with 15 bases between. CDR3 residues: CASSEGIGVGEQYF. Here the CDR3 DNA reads TGTGCCAGCAGTGAGGGTATAGGGGTCGGCGAGCAGTACTTC.

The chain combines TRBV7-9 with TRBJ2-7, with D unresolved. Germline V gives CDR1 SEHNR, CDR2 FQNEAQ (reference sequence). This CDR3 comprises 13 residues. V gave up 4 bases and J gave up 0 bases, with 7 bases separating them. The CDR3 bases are TGTGCCAGCAGCTACATCAGCTCCTACGAGCAGTACTTC. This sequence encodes CASSYISSYEQYF.

The CDR3 protein is CAISESRPGNTGELFF. Here the CDR3 DNA reads TGTGCCATCAGTGAGTCGCGTCCGGGAAACACCGGGGAGCTGTTTTTT. The chain combines TRBV10-3 with TRBJ2-2; D is possibly TRBD2 (5 bases). The germline V and J ends were trimmed by 0 bases and 2 bases, with 10 bases remaining between them. Per the germline V gene, CDR1 is ENHRY and CDR2 is SYGVKD. The CDR3 is made up of 16 amino acids.

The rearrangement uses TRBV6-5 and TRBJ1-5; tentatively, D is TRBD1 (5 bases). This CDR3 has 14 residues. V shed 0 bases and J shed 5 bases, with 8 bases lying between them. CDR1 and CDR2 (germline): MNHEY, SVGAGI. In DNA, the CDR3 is TGTGCCAGCAGTTACTCCGGAGGGGATCAGCCCCAGCATTTT. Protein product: CASSYSGGDQPQHF.

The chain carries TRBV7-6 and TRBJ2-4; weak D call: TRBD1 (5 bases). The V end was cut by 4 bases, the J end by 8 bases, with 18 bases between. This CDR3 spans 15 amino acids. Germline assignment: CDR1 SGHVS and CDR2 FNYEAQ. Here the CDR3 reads CASSSLDLRGDIQYF. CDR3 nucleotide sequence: TGTGCCAGCAGCTCCTTGGACCTTAGGGGTGACATTCAGTACTTC.

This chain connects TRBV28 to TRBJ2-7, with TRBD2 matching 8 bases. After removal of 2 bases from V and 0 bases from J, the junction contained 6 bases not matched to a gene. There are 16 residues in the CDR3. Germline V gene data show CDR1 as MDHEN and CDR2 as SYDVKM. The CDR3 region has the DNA TGTGCCAGCAGTTTAGCGGGAGGCGACCCCTCCTACGAGCAGTACTTC. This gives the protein CASSLAGGDPSYEQYF.

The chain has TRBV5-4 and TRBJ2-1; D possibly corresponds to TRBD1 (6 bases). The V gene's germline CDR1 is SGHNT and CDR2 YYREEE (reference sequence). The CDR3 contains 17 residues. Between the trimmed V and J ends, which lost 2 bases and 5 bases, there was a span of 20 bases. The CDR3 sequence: CASSFPGRQAAHNEQFF. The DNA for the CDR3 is TGTGCCAGCAGCTTTCCGGGGCGACAGGCCGCACACAATGAGCAGTTCTTC.

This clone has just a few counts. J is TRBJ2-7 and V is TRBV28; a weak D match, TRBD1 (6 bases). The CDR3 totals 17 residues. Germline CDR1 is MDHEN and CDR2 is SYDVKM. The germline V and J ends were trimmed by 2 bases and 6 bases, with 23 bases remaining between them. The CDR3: CASSLRLAGVAVGEQYF. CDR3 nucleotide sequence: TGTGCCAGCAGTTTACGCCTCGCAGGGGTGGCGGTTGGCGAGCAGTACTTC.

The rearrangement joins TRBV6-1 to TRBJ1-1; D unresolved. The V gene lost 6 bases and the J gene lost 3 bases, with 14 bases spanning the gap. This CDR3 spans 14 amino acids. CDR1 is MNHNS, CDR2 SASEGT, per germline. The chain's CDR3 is CASSGQWTDTEAFF. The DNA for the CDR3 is TGTGCCAGCAGCGGCCAATGGACCGACACTGAAGCTTTCTTT.

CDR3 protein: CASSLSYRTEHNQPQHF. In DNA, the CDR3 is TGTGCCAGCAGTTTATCCTACCGGACAGAGCACAATCAGCCCCAGCATTTT. This chain uses TRBV28 with TRBJ1-5, with D maybe TRBD1 (6 bases). Germline-derived CDR1 and CDR2 are MDHEN and SYDVKM. V lost 1 base and J lost 3, with 16 bases in between. The CDR3 extends over 17 amino acids.